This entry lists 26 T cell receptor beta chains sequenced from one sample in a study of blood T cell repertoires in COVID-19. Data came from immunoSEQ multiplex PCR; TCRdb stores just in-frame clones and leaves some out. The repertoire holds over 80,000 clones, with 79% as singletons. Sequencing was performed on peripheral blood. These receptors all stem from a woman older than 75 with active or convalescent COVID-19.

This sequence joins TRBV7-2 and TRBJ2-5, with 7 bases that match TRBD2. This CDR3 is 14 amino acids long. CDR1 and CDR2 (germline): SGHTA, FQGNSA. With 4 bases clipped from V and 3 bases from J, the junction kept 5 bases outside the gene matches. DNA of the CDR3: TGTGCCAGCAGCTCTTGGGGGGGGGAAGAGACCCAGTACTTC. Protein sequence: CASSSWGGEETQYF. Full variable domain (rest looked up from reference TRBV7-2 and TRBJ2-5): GAGVSQSPSNKVTEKGKDVELRCDPISGHTALYWYRQSLGQGLEFLIYFQGNSAPDKSGLPSDRFSAERTGGSVSTLTIQRTQQEDSAVYLCASSSWGGEETQYFGPGTRLLVL.

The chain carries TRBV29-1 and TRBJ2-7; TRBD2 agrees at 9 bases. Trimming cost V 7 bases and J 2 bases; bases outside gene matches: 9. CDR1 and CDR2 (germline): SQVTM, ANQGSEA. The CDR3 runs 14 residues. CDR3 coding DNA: TGCAGCGCTGGATCCAGGACTAGCGCCTACGAGCAGTACTTC. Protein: CSAGSRTSAYEQYF.

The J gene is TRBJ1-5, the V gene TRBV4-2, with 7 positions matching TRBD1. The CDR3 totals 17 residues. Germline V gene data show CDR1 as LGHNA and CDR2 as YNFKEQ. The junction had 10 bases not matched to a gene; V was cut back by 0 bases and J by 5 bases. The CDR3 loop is CASSQDSRQGADQPQHF. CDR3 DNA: TGTGCCAGCAGCCAAGATAGCAGACAGGGAGCGGATCAGCCCCAGCATTTT.

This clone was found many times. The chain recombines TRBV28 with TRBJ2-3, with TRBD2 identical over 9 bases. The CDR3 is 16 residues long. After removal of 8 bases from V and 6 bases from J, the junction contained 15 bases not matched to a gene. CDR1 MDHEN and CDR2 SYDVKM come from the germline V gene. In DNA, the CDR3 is TGTGCCAGCCCCCCGGGAGGAGCGGGAGGATTGGATACGCAGTATTTT. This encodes CASPPGGAGGLDTQYF.

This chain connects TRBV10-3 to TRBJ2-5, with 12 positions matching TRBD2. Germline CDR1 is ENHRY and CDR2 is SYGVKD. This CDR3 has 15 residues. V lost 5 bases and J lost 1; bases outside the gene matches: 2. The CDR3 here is CAISPGLAGQETQYF. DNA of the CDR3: TGTGCCATCAGTCCGGGACTAGCGGGCCAAGAGACCCAGTACTTC.

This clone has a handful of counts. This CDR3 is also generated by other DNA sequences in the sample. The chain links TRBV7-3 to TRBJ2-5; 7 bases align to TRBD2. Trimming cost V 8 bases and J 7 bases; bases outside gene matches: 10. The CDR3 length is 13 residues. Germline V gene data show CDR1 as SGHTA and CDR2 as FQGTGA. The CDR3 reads CASSRTGGGTQYF. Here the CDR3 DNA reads TGTGCCAGCTCCCGGACTGGGGGGGGGACCCAGTACTTC.

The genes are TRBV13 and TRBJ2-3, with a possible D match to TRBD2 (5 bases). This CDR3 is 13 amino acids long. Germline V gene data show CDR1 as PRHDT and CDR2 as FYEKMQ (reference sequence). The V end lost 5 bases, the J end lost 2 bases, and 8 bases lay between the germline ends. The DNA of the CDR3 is TGTGCCAGCAGCATCCGGGACACAGATACGCAGTATTTT. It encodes CASSIRDTDTQYF.

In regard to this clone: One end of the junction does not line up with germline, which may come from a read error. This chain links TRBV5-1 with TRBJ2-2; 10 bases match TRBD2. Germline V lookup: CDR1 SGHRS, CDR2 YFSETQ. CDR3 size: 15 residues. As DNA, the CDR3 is TGTGCCAGCAGCTTGGCTAGCGGGAGTTCCGGGGAGCTGTTTTTT. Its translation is CASSLASGSSGELFF.

The CDR3: CASSSLQGRINYGYTF. Here the CDR3 DNA reads TGTGCCAGCAGCTCCCTACAGGGAAGGATTAACTATGGCTACACCTTC. The V and J genes are TRBV7-6 and TRBJ1-2, with D perhaps TRBD1 (6 bases). The CDR3 is 16 residues long. CDR1 and CDR2 from the germline V gene are SGHVS and FNYEAQ. V was trimmed by 4 bases and J by 1 base, leaving 16 bases between them.

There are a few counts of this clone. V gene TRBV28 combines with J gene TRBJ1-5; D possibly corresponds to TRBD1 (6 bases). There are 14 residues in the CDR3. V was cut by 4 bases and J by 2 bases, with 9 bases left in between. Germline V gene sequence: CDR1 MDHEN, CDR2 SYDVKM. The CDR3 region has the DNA TGTGCCAGCAGTTCGGACAGACGCAATCAGCCCCAGCATTTT. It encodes CASSSDRRNQPQHF.

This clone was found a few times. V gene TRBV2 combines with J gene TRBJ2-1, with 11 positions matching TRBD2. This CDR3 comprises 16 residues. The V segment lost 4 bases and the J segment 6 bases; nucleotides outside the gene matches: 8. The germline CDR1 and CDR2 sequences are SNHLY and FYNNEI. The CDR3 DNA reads TGTGCCAGCAGTGTACTTCCGGGACTAGCGGCCAATGAGCAGTTCTTC. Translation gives CASSVLPGLAANEQFF. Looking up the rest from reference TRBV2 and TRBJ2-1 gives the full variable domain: EPEVTQTPSHQVTQMGQEVILRCVPISNHLYFYWYRQILGQKVEFLVSFYNNEISEKSEIFDDQFSVERPDGSNFTLKIRSTKLEDSAMYFCASSVLPGLAANEQFFGPGTRLTVL.

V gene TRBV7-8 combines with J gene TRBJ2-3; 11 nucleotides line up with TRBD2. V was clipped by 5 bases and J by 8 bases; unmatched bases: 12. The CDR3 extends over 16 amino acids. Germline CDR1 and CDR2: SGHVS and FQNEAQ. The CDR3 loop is CASSPQTSGKSGTQYF. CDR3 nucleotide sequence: TGTGCCAGCAGCCCGCAGACTAGCGGGAAATCGGGTACGCAGTATTTT.

CDR3 in amino acids: CASGQSNQPQHF. The CDR3 coding sequence is TGTGCCAGCGGACAGAGCAATCAGCCCCAGCATTTT. The chain links TRBV6-5 to TRBJ1-5, with TRBD1 as a possible D gene (6 bases). V was cut by 8 bases and J by 1 base, with 6 bases left in between. This CDR3 comprises 12 residues. Germline values: CDR1 MNHEY, CDR2 SVGAGI.

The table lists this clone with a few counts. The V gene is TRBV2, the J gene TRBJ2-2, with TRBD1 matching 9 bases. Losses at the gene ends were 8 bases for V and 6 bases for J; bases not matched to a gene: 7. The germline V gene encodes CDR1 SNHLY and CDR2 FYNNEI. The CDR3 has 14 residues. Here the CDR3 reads CASVRDRAAGELFF. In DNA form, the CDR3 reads TGTGCCAGCGTACGGGACAGGGCGGCCGGGGAGCTGTTTTTT.

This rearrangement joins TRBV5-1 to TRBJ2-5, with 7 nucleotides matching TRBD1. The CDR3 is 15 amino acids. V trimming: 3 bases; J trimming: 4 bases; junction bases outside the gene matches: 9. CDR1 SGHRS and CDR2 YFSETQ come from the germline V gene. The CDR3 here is CASSWGTPGGETQYF. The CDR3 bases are TGCGCCAGCAGCTGGGGGACACCAGGGGGAGAGACCCAGTACTTC.

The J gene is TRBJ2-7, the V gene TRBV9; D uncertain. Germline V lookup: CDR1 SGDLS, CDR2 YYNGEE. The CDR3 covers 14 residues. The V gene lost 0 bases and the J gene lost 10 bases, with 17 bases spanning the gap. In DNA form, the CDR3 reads TGTGCCAGCAGCGTAGGGCCCCTCGCCCAGGTCCAGTACTTC. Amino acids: CASSVGPLAQVQYF.

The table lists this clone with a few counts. The CDR3 DNA is TGTGCCAGCAGACGCCGGGACAGAGGAAACACCATATATTTT. Residues: CASRRRDRGNTIYF. The chain links TRBV28 to TRBJ1-3; TRBD1 matches 7 bases. This CDR3 is 14 amino acids long. The germline gives CDR1 MDHEN, CDR2 SYDVKM. The ends lost 6 bases at V and 4 bases at J; junction bases unmatched: 6. Combining the CDR3 with reference TRBV28 and TRBJ1-3 gives the whole variable domain DVKVTQSSRYLVKRTGEKVFLECVQDMDHENMFWYRQDPGLGLRLIYFSYDVKMKEKGDIPEGYSVSREKKERFSLILESASTNQTSMYLCASRRRDRGNTIYFGEGSWLTVV.

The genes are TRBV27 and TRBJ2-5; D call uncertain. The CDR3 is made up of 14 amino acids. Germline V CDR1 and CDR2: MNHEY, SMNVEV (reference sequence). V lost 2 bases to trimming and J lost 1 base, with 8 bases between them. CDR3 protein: CASSLKSSQETQYF. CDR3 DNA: TGTGCCAGCAGTTTAAAATCGAGCCAAGAGACCCAGTACTTC.

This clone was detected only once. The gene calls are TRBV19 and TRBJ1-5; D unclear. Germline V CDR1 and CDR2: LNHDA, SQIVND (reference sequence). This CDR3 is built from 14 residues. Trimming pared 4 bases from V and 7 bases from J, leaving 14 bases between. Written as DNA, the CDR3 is TGTGCCAGTAGTAATAGGGTTAGGGAGCAGCCCCAGCATTTT. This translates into CASSNRVREQPQHF.

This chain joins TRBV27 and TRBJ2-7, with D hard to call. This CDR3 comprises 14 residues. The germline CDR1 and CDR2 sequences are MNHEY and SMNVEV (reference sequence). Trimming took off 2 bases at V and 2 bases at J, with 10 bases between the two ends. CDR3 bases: TGTGCCAGCAGTTTAAGGTTAGGAGCCTACGAGCAGTACTTC. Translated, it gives CASSLRLGAYEQYF.

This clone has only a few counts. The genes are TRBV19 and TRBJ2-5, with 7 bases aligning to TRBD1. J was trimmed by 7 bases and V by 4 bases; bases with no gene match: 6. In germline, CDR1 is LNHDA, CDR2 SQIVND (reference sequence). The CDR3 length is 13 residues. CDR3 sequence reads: CASSNLSGGTQYF. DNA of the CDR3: TGTGCCAGTAGTAACCTCTCAGGGGGGACCCAGTACTTC. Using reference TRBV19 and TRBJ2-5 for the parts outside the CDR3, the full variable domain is DGGITQSPKYLFRKEGQNVTLSCEQNLNHDAMYWYRQDPGQGLRLIYYSQIVNDFQKGDIAEGYSVSREKKESFPLTVTSAQKNPTAFYLCASSNLSGGTQYFGPGTRLLVL.

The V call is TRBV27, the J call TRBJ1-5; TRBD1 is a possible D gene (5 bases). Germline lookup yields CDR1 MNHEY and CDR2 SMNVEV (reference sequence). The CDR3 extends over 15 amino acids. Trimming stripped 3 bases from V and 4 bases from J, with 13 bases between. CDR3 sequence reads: CASSFLPRGNQPQHF. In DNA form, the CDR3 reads TGTGCCAGCAGTTTCCTCCCTCGGGGGAATCAGCCCCAGCATTTT.

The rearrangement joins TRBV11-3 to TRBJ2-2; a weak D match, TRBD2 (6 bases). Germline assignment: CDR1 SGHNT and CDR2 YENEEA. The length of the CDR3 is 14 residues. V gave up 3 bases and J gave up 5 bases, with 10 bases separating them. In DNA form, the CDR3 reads TGTGCCAGCAGCTTGAACGCGGGGACCGGGGAGCTGTTTTTT. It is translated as CASSLNAGTGELFF.

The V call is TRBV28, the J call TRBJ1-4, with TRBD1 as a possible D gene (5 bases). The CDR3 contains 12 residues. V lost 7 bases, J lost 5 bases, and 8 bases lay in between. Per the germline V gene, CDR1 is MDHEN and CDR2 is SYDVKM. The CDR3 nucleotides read TGTGCCAGCAAAGCAGGGAATGAAAAACTGTTTTTT. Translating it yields CASKAGNEKLFF.

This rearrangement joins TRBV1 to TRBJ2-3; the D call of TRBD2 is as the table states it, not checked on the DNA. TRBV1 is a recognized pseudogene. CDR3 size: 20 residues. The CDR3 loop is CTSSQDLPGQSRGVTDTQYF. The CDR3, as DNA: TGCACCAGCAGCCAAGATCTGCCTGGGCAATCCCGGGGGGTCACAGATACGCAGTATTTT.

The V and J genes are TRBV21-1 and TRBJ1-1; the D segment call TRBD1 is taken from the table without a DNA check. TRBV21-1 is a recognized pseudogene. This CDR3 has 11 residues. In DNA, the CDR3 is TGTGCCTGCCCAGGGGACACTGAAGCTTTCTTT. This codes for CACPGDTEAFF.